The 18 T cell receptor beta chains given below trace back to one sample, sequenced in a study of T-cell reconstitution after alpha-beta-depleted transplantation in children. Unique molecular identifiers tagged the TCRbeta library. MiXCR, run by TCRdb on the PCR reads, gives a single entry per CDR3 protein. The sample consists of fewer than 550,000 distinct CDR3 sequences, 10% to 12% of them appearing once. The input for sequencing was PBMCs, mostly from graft donor cells, taken 180 days after TCRalphabeta/CD19-depleted stem cell transplant. Source of these receptors: a female patient between 2 and 15 years old who had a stem cell transplant for aplastic anemia, so the T cells may come from the graft donor.

This clonotype has ten or more counts. The rearrangement joins TRBV10-3 to TRBJ1-2, with unresolved D. V was shortened by 0 bases and J by 8 bases, with 7 bases between the two germline ends. This CDR3 spans 12 amino acids. Germline lookup yields CDR1 ENHRY and CDR2 SYGVKD. The CDR3 sequence: CAISESVKGYTF. CDR3 DNA sequence: TGTGCCATCAGTGAGTCTGTTAAGGGCTACACCTTC.

This clonotype was recorded a few times. This rearrangement joins TRBV28 to TRBJ2-7; the D gene is possibly TRBD2 (5 bases). The V and J ends lost 4 bases and 7 bases respectively, with 11 bases between them. The germline V gene has CDR1 MDHEN and CDR2 SYDVKM. The CDR3 is made up of 12 amino acids. The DNA for the CDR3 is TGTGCCAGCAGTTCCCCCGGGGTTGAGCAGTACTTC. This codes for CASSSPGVEQYF.

This rearrangement joins TRBV7-2 to TRBJ1-6, with D maybe TRBD1 (5 bases). V shed 4 bases and J shed 8 bases, with 9 bases lying between them. The CDR3 consists of 13 residues. The germline CDR1 and CDR2 sequences are SGHTA and FQGNSA. The CDR3 here is CASSSGPDSPLHF. CDR3 nucleotides: TGTGCCAGCAGCTCGGGACCCGATTCACCCCTCCACTTT. The full variable domain, completed using reference TRBV7-2 and TRBJ1-6, is GAGVSQSPSNKVTEKGKDVELRCDPISGHTALYWYRQSLGQGLEFLIYFQGNSAPDKSGLPSDRFSAERTGGSVSTLTIQRTQQEDSAVYLCASSSGPDSPLHFGNGTRLTVT.

The chain carries TRBV9 and TRBJ2-2; D gene unclear. Looked up from germline, CDR1 is SGDLS and CDR2 is YYNGEE. CDR3 size: 17 residues. V lost 0 bases and J lost 4, with 16 bases in between. This CDR3 reads CASSVVPSDLITGELFF. DNA of the CDR3: TGTGCCAGCAGCGTAGTCCCCTCAGACTTAATCACCGGGGAGCTGTTTTTT. Variable domain in full (rest from reference TRBV9 and TRBJ2-2): DSGVTQTPKHLITATGQRVTLRCSPRSGDLSVYWYQQSLDQGLQFLIQYYNGEERAKGNILERFSAQQFPDLHSELNLSSLELGDSALYFCASSVVPSDLITGELFFGEGSRLTVL.

The chain recombines TRBV12-3 or TRBV12-4 with TRBJ2-1; 9 bases are shared with TRBD2. The CDR3 length is 16 residues. Trimming at V came to 5 bases and at J to 0 bases, leaving 5 bases not matched to a gene. The CDR3 nucleotides read TGTGCCAGCAGTCGTAGCGGGAGTGACTCCTACAATGAGCAGTTCTTC. Translating it yields CASSRSGSDSYNEQFF.

V gene TRBV9 combines with J gene TRBJ2-2; 8 bases fit TRBD2. V shed 3 bases, J shed 1 base, and the junction held 8 bases outside the gene matches. The CDR3 has 17 residues. Germline V gene sequence: CDR1 SGDLS, CDR2 YYNGEE. CDR3 amino acids: CASSGGRSGRNTGELFF. The CDR3 DNA reads TGTGCCAGCAGCGGGGGGCGAAGCGGGAGGAACACCGGGGAGCTGTTTTTT. Using reference TRBV9 and TRBJ2-2 for the parts outside the CDR3, the full variable domain is DSGVTQTPKHLITATGQRVTLRCSPRSGDLSVYWYQQSLDQGLQFLIQYYNGEERAKGNILERFSAQQFPDLHSELNLSSLELGDSALYFCASSGGRSGRNTGELFFGEGSRLTVL.

The chain carries TRBV25-1 and TRBJ2-1, with 8 bases lining up with TRBD2. Germline V gives CDR1 MGHDK, CDR2 SYGVNS. Losses at the gene ends were 7 bases for V and 13 bases for J; bases not matched to a gene: 9. This CDR3 comprises 12 residues. The CDR3 is CASTGSGRIQFF. CDR3 sequence (DNA): TGTGCCAGCACTGGGAGCGGGAGAATACAGTTCTTC.

This clonotype was counted ten times or more. V gene TRBV28 combines with J gene TRBJ1-5, with TRBD1 identical over 9 bases. With V trimmed by 3 bases and J by 0 bases, 6 bases remained unmatched. This CDR3 has 17 residues. The germline CDR1 and CDR2 sequences are MDHEN and SYDVKM. As DNA, the CDR3 is TGTGCCAGCAGTTTGCGGGACAGGGTGTATAGCAATCAGCCCCAGCATTTT. It codes for CASSLRDRVYSNQPQHF. Filled out from reference TRBV28 and TRBJ1-5, the complete variable domain reads DVKVTQSSRYLVKRTGEKVFLECVQDMDHENMFWYRQDPGLGLRLIYFSYDVKMKEKGDIPEGYSVSREKKERFSLILESASTNQTSMYLCASSLRDRVYSNQPQHFGDGTRLSIL.

This clonotype was counted once. This sequence joins TRBV4-3 and TRBJ2-1, with 12 bases that match TRBD2. The CDR3 covers 17 residues. The J segment lost 5 bases and the V segment lost 0 bases, leaving 5 bases of the junction unmatched. Germline V gene sequence: CDR1 LGHNA, CDR2 YSLEER. The DNA for the CDR3 is TGCGCCAGCAGCCAAGAACCCCGACTAGCGGGAGACAATGAGCAGTTCTTC. Protein sequence: CASSQEPRLAGDNEQFF.

This clonotype was observed a few times. The chain is built from TRBV18 and TRBJ1-2; D is unresolved. This CDR3 contains 14 residues. Germline values: CDR1 KGHSH, CDR2 LQKENI. The ends were cut back, 0 bases at V and 7 bases at J, with 12 bases in the middle. CDR3 sequence (DNA): TGTGCCAGCTCACCACCGACTCTAACGTTTGGCTACACCTTC. It yields the protein CASSPPTLTFGYTF.

This clonotype turned up a few times. The chain joins TRBV28 to TRBJ2-1; 11 positions agree with TRBD2. The V gene end was trimmed by 6 bases and the J gene end by 3 bases; junction bases not matched to a gene: 4. The CDR3 sequence is 15 residues long. The germline V gene encodes CDR1 MDHEN and CDR2 SYDVKM. CDR3 nucleotide sequence: TGTGCCAGCAGGACGACTAGCGGGGACTACAATGAGCAGTTCTTC. It codes for CASRTTSGDYNEQFF. Full variable domain (outside the CDR3, taken from reference TRBV28 and TRBJ2-1): DVKVTQSSRYLVKRTGEKVFLECVQDMDHENMFWYRQDPGLGLRLIYFSYDVKMKEKGDIPEGYSVSREKKERFSLILESASTNQTSMYLCASRTTSGDYNEQFFGPGTRLTVL.

CDR3 DNA: TGTGCCAGCAGCCCCCTGGGGGGGCGGGAGGAGACCCAGTACTTC. It codes for CASSPLGGREETQYF. V usage is TRBV5-6 and J usage is TRBJ2-5; tentative D call: TRBD2 (7 bases). Germline V gene sequence: CDR1 SGHDT, CDR2 YYEEEE. The CDR3 loop spans 15 amino acids. Trimming took off 4 bases at V and 5 bases at J, with 18 bases between the two ends.

The chain has TRBV20-1 and TRBJ2-7; 9 bases map to TRBD2. With 3 bases clipped from V and 4 bases from J, the junction kept 13 bases outside the gene matches. The CDR3 sequence is 16 residues long. Germline assignment: CDR1 DFQATT and CDR2 SNEGSKA (reference sequence). The CDR3 DNA reads as TGCAGTGCTAGTAGTTGGCTAGCGGGATTTGCTTACGAGCAGTACTTC. Translating gives CSASSWLAGFAYEQYF.

This clonotype showed up just a few times. In nucleotides, the CDR3 is TGCGCCAGCAGCCAAGACTGGGGGCTGGCAGATACGCAGTATTTT. Its protein product is CASSQDWGLADTQYF. V and J are TRBV4-3 and TRBJ2-3, with D tentatively TRBD1 (6 bases). The V end was cut by 0 bases, the J end by 4 bases, with 11 bases between. Germline-derived CDR1 and CDR2 are LGHNA and YSLEER. The CDR3 runs to 15 residues.

The genes are TRBV29-1 and TRBJ2-1; TRBD2 agrees at 7 bases. Losses at the gene ends were 1 base for V and 8 bases for J; bases not matched to a gene: 2. This CDR3 spans 12 amino acids. Germline assignment: CDR1 SQVTM and CDR2 ANQGSEA. The CDR3 protein is CSVEVAGYEQFF. CDR3 coding DNA: TGCAGCGTTGAAGTAGCGGGCTATGAGCAGTTCTTC.

This clonotype was detected a few times. The CDR3 region is CASSRTGDTQYF. As DNA, the CDR3 is TGTGCCAGCTCACGGACTGGAGATACGCAGTATTTT. The rearrangement uses TRBV18 and TRBJ2-3; perhaps TRBD2 as D (5 bases). CDR3 length: 12 residues. Germline V gene sequence: CDR1 KGHSH, CDR2 LQKENI. With 4 bases removed from V and 5 bases from J, the gap between germline ends came to 7 bases.

This clonotype was found a few times. This chain joins TRBV12-5 and TRBJ1-5; possibly TRBD1 for D (6 bases). Germline values: CDR1 LGHNT, CDR2 FRNRAP. Deletions cut 3 bases from V and 4 bases from J, with 19 bases between. CDR3 length: 17 residues. CDR3: CASGLISFRQGNQPQHF. CDR3 sequence (DNA): TGTGCTAGTGGTTTAATTAGTTTTCGGCAGGGGAATCAGCCCCAGCATTTT.

The V and J genes are TRBV4-1 and TRBJ1-5; D might be TRBD1 (5 bases). From germline, CDR1 is MGHRA and CDR2 YSYEKL. The CDR3 contains 13 residues. Deletions cut 1 base from V and 8 bases from J, with 9 bases between. CDR3 region: CASSQVRGEPQHF. In DNA form, the CDR3 reads TGCGCCAGCAGCCAAGTAAGGGGAGAGCCCCAGCATTTT.